This T cell receptor beta chain stems from a study of blood T cell repertoires in COVID-19. Study-wide context: Samples representing acute and convalescent COVID-19 were sourced from the United States, Italy and Spain. Sample material is recorded as cDNA or gDNA derived from T cells, B-cell-depleted T cells, or PBMCs.

Produced via immunoSEQ multiplex PCR; TCRdb's table is partial and in-frame only. Of roughly 4,000 clones in the sample, about nine tenths were seen once. From germline, CDR1 is SQVTM and CDR2 ANQGSEA. The CDR3 extends over 14 amino acids. Trimming took 4 bases from V and 0 from J, leaving 12 bases between them. Sequenced material: peripheral blood. This rearrangement joins TRBV29-1 to TRBJ1-1, with a possible D match to TRBD1 (6 bases). The origin of this receptor is a woman in her seventies with active COVID-19. In DNA, the CDR3 is TGCAGCGTTGGTGAGGCAGGGGTGAACACTGAAGCTTTCTTT. Its protein product is CSVGEAGVNTEAFF. The full variable domain, with the rest looked up from reference TRBV29-1 and TRBJ1-1, is SAVISQKPSRDICQRGTSLTIQCQVDSQVTMMFWYRQQPGQSLTLIATANQGSEATYESGFVIDKFPISRPNLTFSTLTVSNMSPEDSSIYLCSVGEAGVNTEAFFGQGTRLTVV.